The rows below give T cell receptor beta chains drawn from one sample of a study of blood T cell repertoires in COVID-19. Some clones are missing from TCRdb's copy, which holds only in-frame ones; the method was immunoSEQ multiplex PCR. The data hold under 250,000 clones, with roughly 86% observed a single time. Source material: peripheral blood. Receptors were obtained from a woman aged 40-49 years with acute or convalescent COVID-19. Both conserved end residues are part of each CDR3. The D gene is left open where the match is weak. Size is omitted from some rows. Given values are once, few, many or a class for expanded clones.

clone_size,d_call,v_call,j_call,cdr3_aa,cdr3_nt
-,-,TRBV7-2,TRBJ1-5,CASSSRQVYDTYSNQPQHF,TGTGCCAGCAGCTCCCGACAGGTCTACGACACATATAGCAATCAGCCCCAGCATTTT
once,TRBD1,TRBV19,TRBJ2-7,CASKPRQGPEQYF,TGTGCCAGTAAGCCCCGACAGGGTCCCGAGCAGTACTTC
-,TRBD2,TRBV27,TRBJ2-1,CASRALTAGEEYEQFF,TGTGCCAGCAGGGCCTTAACAGCGGGAGAGGAATATGAGCAGTTCTTC
-,-,TRBV6-5,TRBJ1-4,CASRADFNEKLFF,TGTGCCAGCAGGGCAGATTTCAATGAAAAACTGTTTTTT
-,-,TRBV10-2,TRBJ1-3,CASRTGPSGNTIYF,TGCGCCAGTCGAACAGGGCCCTCTGGAAACACCATATATTTT
-,TRBD1,TRBV4-2,TRBJ1-4,CASSQGQGADEKLFF,TGTGCCAGCAGCCAGGGACAGGGGGCGGATGAAAAACTGTTTTTT
-,-,TRBV27,TRBJ1-1,CASSSYRERGTEAFF,TGTGCCAGCAGTTCGTACAGGGAAAGGGGCACTGAAGCTTTCTTT
-,-,TRBV6-5,TRBJ1-2,CASREVPKANYGYTF,TGTGCCAGCAGGGAGGTCCCAAAAGCTAACTATGGCTACACCTTC
-,-,TRBV20-1,TRBJ1-2,CSAIRVGGYTF,TGCAGTGCTATCAGGGTGGGGGGCTACACCTTC
-,-,TRBV6-1,TRBJ2-3,CASGPGGPDTQYF,TGTGCCAGTGGGCCCGGAGGCCCAGATACGCAGTATTTT
-,TRBD2,TRBV5-1,TRBJ2-3,CASRLGAGDGDTQYF,TGCGCCAGCCGCCTGGGAGCGGGGGACGGAGATACGCAGTATTTT
-,TRBD2,TRBV30,TRBJ2-3,CAWSSGRATDTQYF,TGTGCCTGGAGTAGCGGGAGGGCCACAGATACGCAGTATTTT
once,-,TRBV4-2,TRBJ1-2,CASSQGPLGYGYTF,TGTGCCAGCAGCCAGGGGCCCTTGGGCTATGGCTACACCTTC
-,TRBD1,TRBV5-1,TRBJ2-7,CASSLGTGTGASYYEQYF,TGCGCCAGCAGCTTGGGAACCGGGACAGGGGCTTCCTACTACGAGCAGTACTTC
-,TRBD1,TRBV11-3,TRBJ1-1,CASSPDRASTEAFF,TGTGCCAGCAGCCCCGACAGGGCCAGCACTGAAGCTTTCTTT
-,TRBD2,TRBV30,TRBJ2-1,CAWSVGTSVSEQFF,TGTGCCTGGAGCGTCGGGACTAGCGTCAGTGAGCAGTTCTTC
-,-,TRBV7-8,TRBJ1-1,CASSLTGGNTEAFF,TGTGCCAGCAGCTTAACAGGTGGTAACACTGAAGCTTTCTTT
-,TRBD1,TRBV2,TRBJ1-1,CASRSPGQGNTEAFF,TGTGCCAGCAGGTCACCGGGACAGGGGAACACTGAAGCTTTCTTT
-,TRBD1,TRBV10-3,TRBJ1-1,CAISPGQGTEAFF,TGTGCCATCAGCCCGGGACAGGGGACTGAAGCTTTCTTT
-,-,TRBV6-5,TRBJ1-6,CATKLPGSSPLHF,TGTGCCACCAAGCTGCCAGGGTCGTCACCCCTCCACTTT
-,-,TRBV29-1,TRBJ2-3,CSVVMTDTQYF,TGCAGCGTTGTTATGACAGATACGCAGTATTTT
-,-,TRBV11-1,TRBJ2-2,CASSLVPDSTTGELFF,TGTGCCAGCAGCTTAGTACCGGACAGCACCACCGGGGAGCTGTTTTTT
-,TRBD1,TRBV29-1,TRBJ2-1,CSVVGGGYNEQFF,TGCAGCGTTGTAGGGGGCGGCTACAATGAGCAGTTCTTC
-,TRBD2,TRBV30,TRBJ2-5,CARKSGGRSRETQYF,TGTGCTCGCAAATCCGGCGGGAGGTCGCGTGAGACCCAGTACTTC
-,-,TRBV2,TRBJ1-5,CASSAETGKGQPQHF,TGTGCCAGCAGTGCGGAAACAGGGAAGGGACAGCCCCAGCATTTT
-,-,TRBV9,TRBJ2-1,CASSVGPHRGGYNEQFF,TGTGCCAGCAGCGTAGGCCCCCATAGGGGAGGATACAATGAGCAGTTCTTC
-,TRBD1,TRBV7-9,TRBJ2-7,CASSYGTTGDEQYF,TGTGCCAGCAGCTACGGGACGACAGGGGACGAGCAGTACTTC
few,-,TRBV19,TRBJ2-1,CASTSGQGRGEQFF,-
-,TRBD2,TRBV5-6,TRBJ2-1,CASSLNKGLVSDNEQFF,TGTGCCAGCAGCTTGAACAAGGGACTAGTCTCTGACAATGAGCAGTTCTTC
-,-,TRBV29-1,TRBJ1-1,CSVSVDGRNTEAFF,TGCAGCGTTTCGGTTGATGGGCGGAACACTGAAGCTTTCTTT
-,-,TRBV18,TRBJ1-3,CASSPGVGSGNTIYF,TGTGCCAGCTCACCAGGTGTCGGCTCTGGAAACACCATATATTTT
once,-,TRBV5-1,TRBJ1-4,CASSPSLGGTGNEKLFF,TGCGCCAGCAGCCCTTCCTTAGGGGGTACGGGTAATGAAAAACTGTTTTTT
-,-,TRBV27,TRBJ2-7,CASSLQGESYEQYF,TGTGCCAGCAGTTTACAGGGCGAGAGCTACGAGCAGTACTTC
-,-,TRBV15,TRBJ2-6,CATSRTDRAGVGANVLTF,TGTGCCACCAGCAGGACGGACAGGGCGGGGGTAGGGGCCAACGTCCTGACTTTC
-,-,TRBV2,TRBJ1-3,CASFDSSSSGNTIYF,TGTGCCAGCTTCGACTCCTCCTCCTCTGGAAACACCATATATTTT
-,TRBD2,TRBV5-5,TRBJ2-1,CASSFTLAGYNEQFF,TGTGCCAGCAGCTTTACTCTAGCGGGTTACAATGAGCAGTTCTTC
-,-,TRBV15,TRBJ2-2,CATSRGLLTGELFF,TGTGCCACCAGCAGAGGTCTACTCACCGGGGAGCTGTTTTTT
once,TRBD1,TRBV6-6,TRBJ1-2,CASSYRDRVPYGYTF,TGTGCCAGCAGTTACCGAGACAGGGTGCCCTATGGCTACACCTTC
-,-,TRBV6-2/TRBV6-3,TRBJ1-1,CASSYSRFNTEAFF,TGTGCCAGCAGTTACTCACGGTTCAACACTGAAGCTTTCTTT
-,TRBD2,TRBV6-5,TRBJ2-1,CASISGGAYNEQFF,TGTGCCAGCATAAGCGGGGGGGCCTACAATGAGCAGTTCTTC
once,TRBD2,TRBV2,TRBJ2-1,CASAREANNEQFF,TGTGCCTCCGCCCGGGAGGCAAACAATGAGCAGTTCTTC
few,-,TRBV6-6,TRBJ2-7,CASGEPGRTTYEQYF,TGTGCCAGCGGAGAGCCGGGACGGACTACCTACGAGCAGTACTTC
-,TRBD1,TRBV20-1,TRBJ2-7,CSASSDQGATYEQYF,TGCAGTGCTAGTTCTGATCAGGGGGCTACCTACGAGCAGTACTTC
-,-,TRBV29-1,TRBJ2-1,CSVNGQLYNEQFF,TGCAGCGTTAACGGACAGCTTTACAATGAGCAGTTCTTC
-,TRBD1,TRBV27,TRBJ1-2,CASSSYLGTGENYGYTF,TGTGCCAGCAGTTCCTACCTAGGGACAGGGGAGAACTATGGCTACACCTTC
-,TRBD1,TRBV10-3,TRBJ1-1,CAISERAGTGVTEAFF,TGTGCCATCAGTGAGAGAGCCGGGACAGGGGTCACTGAAGCTTTCTTT
-,TRBD2,TRBV7-6,TRBJ2-1,CASSLGGGSFYEQFF,TGTGCCAGCAGCTTAGGTGGCGGGAGTTTTTATGAGCAGTTCTTC
-,TRBD1,TRBV19,TRBJ2-3,CASSNRDRGRLTTSTDTQYF,TGTGCCAGTAGTAACCGGGACAGGGGGCGATTAACGACTAGCACAGATACGCAGTATTTT
-,-,TRBV5-1,TRBJ2-7,CASSSTGSYEQYF,TGCGCCAGCAGCTCTACAGGGTCCTACGAGCAGTACTTC
-,-,TRBV5-1,TRBJ2-7,CASKLTSGGLTGMDEQYF,TGCGCCAGCAAGTTAACTTCGGGGGGCCTAACAGGGATGGACGAGCAGTACTTC
-,-,TRBV19,TRBJ2-7,CASSTTRSYEQYF,TGTGCCAGTAGTACTACTAGGTCCTACGAGCAGTACTTC
-,-,TRBV7-9,TRBJ2-7,CASSLVTDEQYF,TGTGCCAGCAGCTTAGTGACAGACGAGCAGTACTTC
-,TRBD2,TRBV19,TRBJ2-1,CASTPGLADYNEQFF,TGTGCCAGTACCCCTGGACTAGCGGACTACAATGAGCAGTTCTTC
-,-,TRBV6-6,TRBJ1-2,CASSPGFRVSDPFRGYTF,TGTGCCAGCAGTCCAGGGTTTCGAGTCTCTGATCCCTTCCGGGGCTACACCTTC
-,-,TRBV30,TRBJ2-6,CAWSTGIPAGANVLTF,TGTGCCTGGAGTACAGGGATCCCCGCTGGGGCCAACGTCCTGACTTTC